Below, 5 T cell receptor beta chains from the same sample are listed, as sequenced in a study of regulatory T cells in long-lasting Graves disease. The time point denotes: newly diagnosed GD, antithyroid drugs for less than 3 months. RNA isolated from PBMCs was used to make the TCR library. Building the TCR beta libraries relied on iRepertoire HTBI primers, and CDR3 regions underwent Arm-PCR. One entry per CDR3 protein results from TCRdb running MiXCR on the multiplex PCR reads. The data show about 540,000 distinct CDR3 sequences, with about 13% seen just once and roughly 10% held by the top ten. This sample was shared with a second study, whose subject was T cells in Graves' hyperthyroidism and ophthalmopathy.

The material sequenced was peripheral blood mononuclear cells (PBMCs), taken at new diagnosis, from a patient treated with antithyroid drugs. The receptors come from a man aged 30 to 39 with Graves disease.

This clonotype appeared a few times. The rearrangement joins TRBV4-1 to TRBJ2-3, with TRBD2 matching over 11 bases. In germline, CDR1 is MGHRA, CDR2 YSYEKL. The CDR3 has 17 residues. V gave up 1 base and J gave up 5 bases; unmatched junction bases: 8. CDR3 loop: CASSQGNLAGGGDTQYF. The CDR3 bases are TGCGCCAGCAGCCAAGGTAATCTAGCGGGAGGCGGAGATACGCAGTATTTT.

This clonotype was found many times. V gene TRBV10-3 combines with J gene TRBJ2-2, with unresolved D. V lost 3 bases and J lost 2, with 10 bases in between. This CDR3 region has 15 residues. Germline CDR1 is ENHRY and CDR2 is SYGVKD. CDR3 in amino acids: CAISEVVGNTGELFF. The CDR3 DNA sequence: TGTGCCATCAGTGAAGTGGTCGGTAACACCGGGGAGCTGTTTTTT.

In its sample, this clonotype was seen many times. The J gene is TRBJ2-7, the V gene TRBV24-1; 7 nucleotides line up with TRBD1. The junction had 10 bases not matched to a gene; V was cut back by 5 bases and J by 4 bases. The length of the CDR3 is 15 residues. CDR1 KGHDR and CDR2 SFDVKD come from the germline V gene. The CDR3 loop is CATSAYRGPLYEQYF. The CDR3 DNA sequence: TGTGCCACCAGTGCCTACAGGGGACCCCTTTACGAGCAGTACTTC.

In its sample, this clonotype was seen many times. This chain links TRBV15 with TRBJ2-1; 13 bases align to TRBD2. The CDR3 is made up of 19 amino acids. The V segment lost 2 bases and the J segment 7 bases; nucleotides outside the gene matches: 14. Germline CDR1 reads LNHNV; CDR2 reads YYDKDF (reference sequence). The CDR3 loop reads CATSRSRTSGRLAGNEQFF. The CDR3 coding sequence is TGTGCCACCAGCAGATCGCGGACTAGCGGGAGACTCGCAGGGAATGAGCAGTTCTTC.

This clonotype was observed many times. V usage is TRBV29-1 and J usage is TRBJ2-2, with D unresolved. Germline CDR1 reads SQVTM; CDR2 reads ANQGSEA. The CDR3 is 14 residues long. V was shortened by 6 bases and J by 0 bases, with 11 bases between the two germline ends. CDR3 sequence reads: CSVTVNPNTGELFF. The CDR3 region has the DNA TGCAGCGTCACAGTTAACCCGAACACCGGGGAGCTGTTTTTT.